Sequencing of this T cell receptor (beta chain) was carried out in a study of blood T cell repertoires in COVID-19. Study background: PBMCs, B-cell-depleted T cells, or T cells were the source of the cDNA or gDNA that made up the material.

The method was immunoSEQ multiplex PCR; TCRdb's version includes in-frame clones alone and lacks a portion of them. Of some 73,000 clones listed, roughly three quarters are singletons. The CDR3 is 15 residues long. Looked up from germline, CDR1 is SGHVS and CDR2 is FQNEAQ. V gave up 0 bases and J gave up 5 bases, with 13 bases separating them. V usage is TRBV7-8 and J usage is TRBJ2-5; tentatively, D is TRBD2 (6 bases). The clonotype was recovered from a man in his 70s with COVID-19, enrolled during active disease. The specimen was peripheral blood. The CDR3 DNA is TGTGCCAGCAGCTTAGCCGGGGGACTGGAGGAGACCCAGTACTTC. The encoded protein is CASSLAGGLEETQYF.